The present TCR beta chain was sequenced within a study of T cell repertoires in cytomegalovirus infection. TCRdb re-called the reads through MiXCR, storing one row per CDR3 protein. Among about 230,000 distinct CDR3 sequences, approximately 7% were seen once, and the ten largest hold more than 5.5%. This clonotype was seen at least ten times. V was clipped by 5 bases and J by 10 bases, with 13 bases between them. The germline V gene encodes CDR1 SGHTA and CDR2 FQGNSA. This CDR3 is 12 amino acids long. The sequence was collected from a human donor in good health (CMV status not recorded). Some clones in this sample may be carry-over from other donors' samples. The material sequenced was PBMCs. The gene calls are TRBV7-2 and TRBJ2-3; D uncertain. CDR3 in amino acids: CASSLVDTAQYF. The CDR3 coding sequence is TGTGCCAGCAGCCTAGTCGACACAGCGCAGTATTTT.